The 19 T cell receptor beta chains below all came from one sample that was sequenced in a study of blood T cell repertoires in COVID-19. Profiling relied on immunoSEQ multiplex PCR, and the TCRdb table lists in-frame clones only, not all of them. The sample lists about 270,000 clones; 75% to 95% were seen once. The sample was peripheral blood. The receptors were gathered from a person aged 18-29 years with COVID-19, enrolled during active disease.

The V and J genes are TRBV5-6 and TRBJ2-3, with D tentatively TRBD2 (5 bases). This CDR3 contains 13 residues. The V gene's germline CDR1 is SGHDT and CDR2 YYEEEE. The ends were cut back, 3 bases at V and 3 bases at J, with 8 bases in the middle. CDR3 nucleotide sequence: TGTGCCAGCAGCTATGAGGGTACAGATACGCAGTATTTT. As protein: CASSYEGTDTQYF.

The genes are TRBV4-1 and TRBJ2-3; 10 nucleotides agree with TRBD2. This CDR3 is 17 amino acids long. The germline gives CDR1 MGHRA, CDR2 YSYEKL. Trimming took 5 bases from V and 6 from J; bases not matched to a gene: 14. The CDR3 loop is CASSSVSAGGAWDTQYF. The CDR3, as DNA: TGCGCCAGCAGCTCAGTTTCAGCGGGAGGGGCTTGGGATACGCAGTATTTT.

This rearrangement joins TRBV3-1 (or the pseudogene TRBV3-2) to TRBJ1-1; D gene ambiguous. The CDR3 is 13 residues long. V lost 4 bases and J lost 0, with 6 bases in between. From germline, CDR1 is LGHDT and CDR2 YNNKEL (reference sequence). The CDR3 loop is CASSRGMNTEAFF. As DNA, the CDR3 is TGTGCCAGCAGCCGCGGGATGAACACTGAAGCTTTCTTT.

The chain combines TRBV11-3 with TRBJ1-1, with 9 bases aligning to TRBD1. The CDR3 is made up of 14 amino acids. Germline V gene lookup returns CDR1 SGHNT and CDR2 YENEEA. The J segment lost 5 bases and the V segment lost 5 bases, leaving 6 bases of the junction unmatched. The CDR3 nucleotides read TGTGCCAGCAGCGTGGATGGGACAGGGACTGAAGCTTTCTTT. Translated, it gives CASSVDGTGTEAFF.

This clone was observed once. This chain links TRBV27 with TRBJ2-2; D gene unclear. CDR1 is MNHEY, CDR2 SMNVEV, per germline (reference sequence). Trimming pared 6 bases from V and 0 bases from J, leaving 17 bases between. This CDR3 is 17 amino acids long. Here the CDR3 reads CASSRLERSANTGELFF. The DNA for the CDR3 is TGTGCCAGCAGCCGGCTTGAGCGATCCGCGAACACCGGGGAGCTGTTTTTT.

With respect to this clone: The same CDR3 also results from other DNA sequences found in this sample. This rearrangement joins TRBV19 to TRBJ2-1, with 7 bases matching TRBD2. Germline lookup yields CDR1 LNHDA and CDR2 SQIVND (reference sequence). Trimming took 1 base from V and 2 from J; bases not matched to a gene: 5. The CDR3 runs to 16 residues. CDR3 sequence: CASSIGLAAPYNEQFF. The DNA of the CDR3 is TGTGCCAGTAGTATAGGGCTAGCGGCTCCCTACAATGAGCAGTTCTTC.

This clone was detected only once. The same CDR3 is also encoded by other DNA sequences in this sample. The J gene is TRBJ2-7, the V gene TRBV27; the match to TRBD2 covers 11 bases. CDR1 is MNHEY, CDR2 SMNVEV, per germline (reference sequence). The CDR3 contains 14 residues. Trimming cost V 5 bases and J 3 bases; bases outside gene matches: 3. The CDR3 coding sequence is TGTGCCAGCAGTCTACTAGCGGGAGTCTACGAGCAGTACTTC. Amino acids: CASSLLAGVYEQYF.

V usage is TRBV6-5 and J usage is TRBJ1-5; D perhaps matches TRBD1 (5 bases). Trimming pared 4 bases from V and 3 bases from J, leaving 16 bases between. Germline lookup yields CDR1 MNHEY and CDR2 SVGAGI. There are 16 residues in the CDR3. The CDR3 DNA sequence: TGTGCCAGCAGTTGGGAGGAGGGGAAATTCAATCAGCCCCAGCATTTT. The encoded protein is CASSWEEGKFNQPQHF.

The rearrangement joins TRBV30 to TRBJ1-2; tentatively, D is TRBD1 (6 bases). Germline V lookup: CDR1 GTSNPN, CDR2 SVGIG (reference sequence). With 8 bases removed from V and 4 bases from J, the gap between germline ends came to 14 bases. The CDR3 sequence is 12 residues long. CDR3 amino acids: CAAQGVGYGYTF. The CDR3, as DNA: TGTGCCGCACAGGGCGTCGGCTATGGCTACACCTTC.

CDR3 residues: CASSYSTAGGSPLHF. CDR3 bases: TGTGCCAGCAGTTACTCGACGGCAGGCGGGTCACCCCTCCACTTT. This chain joins TRBV6-2 or TRBV6-3 and TRBJ1-6; no definite D call. The CDR3 sequence is 15 residues long. Per germline, CDR1 MNHEY and CDR2 SVGEGT. Trimming left V 0 bases short and J 10 bases short, with 13 bases between.

The chain employs TRBV6-6 and TRBJ2-7; unclear D gene. Trimming removed 5 bases from V and 0 bases from J, with 20 bases in between. This CDR3 is built from 17 residues. Germline V CDR1 and CDR2: MNHNY, SVGAGI (reference sequence). The CDR3 reads CASSHNSHAFPSYEQYF. CDR3 in DNA: TGTGCCAGCAGTCATAATTCACATGCTTTTCCCTCCTACGAGCAGTACTTC.

The chain combines TRBV28 with TRBJ1-1, with TRBD1 matching 8 bases. This CDR3 has 14 residues. CDR1 and CDR2 from the germline V gene are MDHEN and SYDVKM. The ends lost 6 bases at V and 3 bases at J; junction bases unmatched: 6. The CDR3 DNA is TGTGCCAGCAGCTTACAGGGGGGTCACACTGAAGCTTTCTTT. Translating it yields CASSLQGGHTEAFF.

The J gene is TRBJ2-7, the V gene TRBV5-1; 11 bases match TRBD2. Germline V gives CDR1 SGHRS, CDR2 YFSETQ. The CDR3 runs 15 residues. V shed 1 base, J shed 3 bases, and the junction held 3 bases outside the gene matches. CDR3 loop: CASSLTSGSGYEQYF. CDR3 sequence (DNA): TGCGCCAGCAGCTTGACTAGCGGGAGCGGCTACGAGCAGTACTTC.

This clone was picked up a small number of times. The chain is built from TRBV2 and TRBJ1-6; 7 bases match TRBD1. Germline V gives CDR1 SNHLY, CDR2 FYNNEI. Unmatched junction bases numbered 7, after V lost 5 bases and J lost 6 bases. This CDR3 is 15 amino acids long. The CDR3 DNA reads TGTGCCAGCAGTTTACAGGGGCCTGGTAATTCACCCCTCCACTTT. Amino acids: CASSLQGPGNSPLHF.

The J gene is TRBJ1-4, the V gene TRBV6-5; TRBD1 matches at 7 bases. The CDR3 is 13 residues long. The junction had 5 bases not matched to a gene; V was cut back by 6 bases and J by 7 bases. The germline gives CDR1 MNHEY, CDR2 SVGAGI. The CDR3 loop is CASRTGDVEKLFF. The CDR3 DNA sequence: TGTGCCAGCAGAACAGGGGACGTTGAAAAACTGTTTTTT.

The chain carries TRBV7-9 and TRBJ2-1; 10 bases match TRBD1. The V and J ends lost 3 bases and 6 bases, in that order; junction bases with no gene match: 14. Germline V gene sequence: CDR1 SEHNR, CDR2 FQNEAQ (reference sequence). The CDR3 loop spans 18 amino acids. The CDR3 coding sequence is TGTGCCAGCAGCTTCGGGACAGGGGCCTTTCTGAGGGCCAATGAGCAGTTCTTC. The encoded protein is CASSFGTGAFLRANEQFF.

This clone occurred a few times. The chain uses TRBV30 and TRBJ1-5; D is perhaps TRBD1 (5 bases). CDR1 and CDR2 (germline): GTSNPN, SVGIG (reference sequence). The CDR3 is 14 amino acids. Deletions cut 3 bases from V and 0 bases from J, with 9 bases between. This CDR3 reads CAWRGPSSNQPQHF. CDR3 DNA: TGTGCCTGGAGGGGGCCGAGTAGCAATCAGCCCCAGCATTTT.

The genes are TRBV7-2 and TRBJ1-2; 8 positions match TRBD1. This CDR3 has 15 residues. Germline trimming cut 2 bases from V and 3 bases from J; bases unmatched to any gene: 5. CDR1 is SGHTA and CDR2 is FQGNSA in the germline V gene. CDR3 amino acids: CASSLSLTGDYGYTF. In DNA form, the CDR3 reads TGTGCCAGCAGCTTATCTTTGACAGGGGACTATGGCTACACCTTC. The full variable domain, with the rest looked up from reference TRBV7-2 and TRBJ1-2, is GAGVSQSPSNKVTEKGKDVELRCDPISGHTALYWYRQSLGQGLEFLIYFQGNSAPDKSGLPSDRFSAERTGGSVSTLTIQRTQQEDSAVYLCASSLSLTGDYGYTFGSGTRLTVV.

This chain links TRBV4-1 with TRBJ2-7; D is unclear. Germline V gene lookup returns CDR1 MGHRA and CDR2 YSYEKL. V lost 1 base to trimming and J lost 1 base, with 8 bases between them. The CDR3 covers 14 residues. CDR3 loop: CASSQASVSYEQYF. The DNA for the CDR3 is TGCGCCAGCAGCCAAGCCAGCGTATCCTACGAGCAGTACTTC.